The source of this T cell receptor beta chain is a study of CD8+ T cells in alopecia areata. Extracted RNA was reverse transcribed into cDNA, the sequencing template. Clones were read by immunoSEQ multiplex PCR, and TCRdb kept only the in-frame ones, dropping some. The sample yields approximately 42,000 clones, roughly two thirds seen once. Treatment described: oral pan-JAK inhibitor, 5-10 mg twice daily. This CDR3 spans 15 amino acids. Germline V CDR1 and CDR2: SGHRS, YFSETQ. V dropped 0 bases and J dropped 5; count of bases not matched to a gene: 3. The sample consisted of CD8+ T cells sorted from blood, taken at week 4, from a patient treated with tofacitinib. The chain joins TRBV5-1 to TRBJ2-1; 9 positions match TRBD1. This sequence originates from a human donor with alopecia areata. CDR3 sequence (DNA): TGCGCCAGCAGCTTGGCGAGGACAGGGGACAATGAGCAGTTCTTC. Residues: CASSLARTGDNEQFF. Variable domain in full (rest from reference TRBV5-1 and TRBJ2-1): KAGVTQTPRYLIKTRGQQVTLSCSPISGHRSVSWYQQTPGQGLQFLFEYFSETQRNKGNFPGRFSGRQFSNSRSEMNVSTLELGDSALYLCASSLARTGDNEQFFGPGTRLTVL.